These 7 T cell receptor beta chains were sequenced from one sample in a study of OX40 agonist ivuxolimab in advanced cancers. TCRdb's copy holds only in-frame clones and misses some; the assay was immunoSEQ multiplex PCR. The table has 75,000 to 95,000 clones, roughly 87% seen once. The sequences come from CD4+ or CD8+ T cells sorted from blood, collected in a trial of the OX40 agonist ivuxolimab. The receptors derive from an adult with an advanced solid tumor such as melanoma, head and neck, liver or kidney cancer.

The rearrangement uses TRBV6-5 and TRBJ2-3, with D perhaps TRBD2 (6 bases). Germline values: CDR1 MNHEY, CDR2 SVGAGI. This CDR3 comprises 14 residues. Between the trimmed V and J ends, which lost 6 bases and 9 bases, there was a span of 19 bases. CDR3: CASSGGRESGTQYF. DNA of the CDR3: TGTGCCAGCAGCGGGGGTAGAGAATCTGGAACGCAGTATTTT.

The rearrangement links TRBV4-2 to TRBJ2-1; TRBD1 agrees at 9 bases. Germline trimming cut 3 bases from V and 4 bases from J; bases unmatched to any gene: 4. The CDR3 covers 15 residues. Germline CDR1 LGHNA, CDR2 YNFKEQ. The DNA of the CDR3 is TGTGCCAGCAGCCAGGGACAGGGAGGTTACAATGAGCAGTTCTTC. This encodes CASSQGQGGYNEQFF.

This clone was recorded only once. The chain has TRBV27 and TRBJ2-2; tentatively, D is TRBD2 (6 bases). The CDR3 sequence is 17 residues long. Germline-derived CDR1 and CDR2 are MNHEY and SMNVEV (reference sequence). V shed 5 bases and J shed 7 bases, with 23 bases lying between them. CDR3 residues: CASSLLVPGLSVGELFF. Written as DNA, the CDR3 is TGTGCCAGCAGTCTACTCGTACCGGGACTCTCGGTCGGGGAGCTGTTTTTT.

This clone was observed once. The V call is TRBV9, the J call TRBJ1-1, with D uncertain. Germline V gene data show CDR1 as SGDLS and CDR2 as YYNGEE. CDR3 length: 14 amino acids. V was trimmed by 2 bases and J by 1 base, leaving 9 bases between them. The CDR3 coding sequence is TGTGCCAGCAGCGTCTTAAGTGAGAACACTGAAGCTTTCTTT. Its translation: CASSVLSENTEAFF.

The chain recombines TRBV27 with TRBJ2-2; D remains ambiguous. The CDR3 has 15 amino acids. Germline lookup yields CDR1 MNHEY and CDR2 SMNVEV (reference sequence). V lost 6 bases, J lost 2 bases, and 13 bases lay in between. CDR3 region: CASRPRVFNTGELFF. In DNA, the CDR3 is TGTGCCAGCAGGCCAAGGGTATTCAACACCGGGGAGCTGTTTTTT.

The V gene is TRBV11-3, the J gene TRBJ1-3; TRBD1 agrees at 10 bases. With V trimmed by 3 bases and J by 0 bases, 8 bases remained unmatched. Germline lookup yields CDR1 SGHNT and CDR2 YENEEA. The CDR3 covers 18 residues. The CDR3 nucleotides are TGTGCCAGCAGCTTCGACAGGGGGCTCTTCCCCTCTGGAAACACCATATATTTT. Its translation is CASSFDRGLFPSGNTIYF.

Details on this clone: The junction does not match germline at one end; this may be a read error. The chain carries TRBV6-5 and TRBJ1-6, with D possibly TRBD1 on 6 matching bases. Germline V lookup: CDR1 MNHEY, CDR2 SVGAGI. This CDR3 is 14 amino acids long. CDR3 coding DNA: TGTGCCTGCAGGGGAGAGGGAAGAAATTCACCCCTCCACTTT. Amino acids: CACRGEGRNSPLHF.